These 18 T cell receptor beta chains originate from one sample sequenced in a study of T cells in Graves' hyperthyroidism and ophthalmopathy. The CDR3 regions of TCR beta were amplified from RNA transcripts. When the TCR CDR3 underwent first-round RT-PCR, the HTBI primer set was used. TCRdb independently ran MiXCR on the multiplex PCR reads; one entry per CDR3 protein. The repertoire holds roughly 700,000 distinct CDR3 sequences, with over 35% as singletons. The specimen was blood. These receptors all come from a woman aged 40 to 50 with Graves' hyperthyroidism.

Details on this clonotype: A read error may produce the germline difference seen at one junction end. This rearrangement joins TRBV2 to TRBJ2-7, with 11 positions matching TRBD2. CDR1 and CDR2 (germline): SNHLY, FYNNEI. The CDR3 totals 15 residues. In DNA, the CDR3 is TGCGCCAGCAGCCAAGAACAACTAGCGGGAGTCGAGCAGTACTTC. Its protein product is CASSQEQLAGVEQYF.

Turning to this clonotype: One junction end disagrees with the germline gene, perhaps due to a read error. The V and J genes are TRBV10-3 and TRBJ1-2; TRBD1 agrees at 9 bases. CDR1 is ENHRY and CDR2 is SYGVKD in the germline V gene. CDR3 length: 15 amino acids. CDR3 nucleotide sequence: TGTGCCAGCAGTTTTGTCGGGACAGGGAACTATGGCTACACCTTC. It specifies CASSFVGTGNYGYTF.

The chain uses TRBV5-6 and TRBJ2-3; weak D call: TRBD1 (6 bases). CDR3 length: 15 amino acids. Germline V gene lookup returns CDR1 SGHDT and CDR2 YYEEEE. V was cut by 4 bases and J by 4 bases, with 16 bases left in between. The CDR3 here is CASSAAQGMADTQYF. Written as DNA, the CDR3 is TGTGCCAGCAGCGCCGCCCAGGGGATGGCAGATACGCAGTATTTT. Complete variable domain (other parts from reference TRBV5-6 and TRBJ2-3): DAGVTQSPTHLIKTRGQQVTLRCSPKSGHDTVSWYQQALGQGPQFIFQYYEEEERQRGNFPDRFSGHQFPNYSSELNVNALLLGDSALYLCASSAAQGMADTQYFGPGTRLTVL.

This clonotype has just a few counts. This chain uses TRBV12-3 or TRBV12-4 with TRBJ1-2; tentative D call: TRBD1 (6 bases). CDR3 size: 13 residues. Trimming cost V 8 bases and J 7 bases, with 17 bases left between them. CDR3 sequence reads: CASGGGQFPGYTF. Here the CDR3 DNA reads TGTGCCAGCGGTGGGGGGCAGTTCCCTGGCTACACCTTC.

This clonotype was counted a single time. The gene calls are TRBV29-1 and TRBJ1-4; unclear D gene. CDR1 and CDR2 (germline): SQVTM, ANQGSEA. This CDR3 is 13 amino acids long. Trimming took off 4 bases at V and 7 bases at J, with 13 bases between the two ends. This CDR3 is CSVVVAGSEKLFF. The CDR3 region has the DNA TGCAGCGTTGTTGTCGCAGGCTCTGAAAAACTGTTTTTT.

Note on this clonotype: The CDR3 ends on some other residue instead of the conserved phenylalanine or tryptophan, so this is likely a read error. J is TRBJ2-7 and V is TRBV20-1; TRBD2 matches 7 bases. Per the germline V gene, CDR1 is DFQATT and CDR2 is SNEGSKA (reference sequence). CDR3 length: 13 residues. Unmatched junction bases numbered 4, after V lost 3 bases and J lost 2 bases. CDR3 loop: CSARSGATYEQYY. CDR3 DNA: TGCAGTGCTAGGAGCGGGGCCACCTACGAGCAGTACTAC.

This clonotype was seen many times. The genes are TRBV19 and TRBJ2-5, with 9 bases that match TRBD2. The V gene end was trimmed by 8 bases and the J gene end by 4 bases; junction bases not matched to a gene: 5. The CDR3 length is 13 residues. In germline, CDR1 is LNHDA, CDR2 SQIVND (reference sequence). This CDR3 is CASAAGGSETQYF. CDR3 nucleotides: TGTGCCAGTGCAGCGGGAGGATCAGAGACCCAGTACTTC.

As for this clonotype: A much larger clone differs from this one at a single base, so this may be a read error. The chain carries TRBV19 and TRBJ1-2, with a tentative D call TRBD1 (5 bases). The CDR3 runs to 13 residues. V was shortened by 8 bases and J by 6 bases, with 16 bases between the two germline ends. CDR1 and CDR2 (germline): LNHDA, SQIVND (reference sequence). DNA for the CDR3: TGTGCCAGTGGCCAAGACAGAGTCAATGGCTACACCTTC. Translating it yields CASGQDRVNGYTF.

This chain joins TRBV7-9 and TRBJ1-1; no clear D. The germline CDR1 and CDR2 sequences are SEHNR and FQNEAQ (reference sequence). Between the trimmed V and J ends, which lost 7 bases and 4 bases, there was a span of 13 bases. The CDR3 is 13 residues long. CDR3 protein: CASILNMGTEAFF. CDR3 nucleotides: TGTGCCAGCATCCTAAACATGGGCACTGAAGCTTTCTTT. The whole variable domain, filled in from reference TRBV7-9 and TRBJ1-1, reads DTGVSQNPRHKITKRGQNVTFRCDPISEHNRLYWYRQTLGQGPEFLTYFQNEAQLEKSRLLSDRFSAERPKGSFSTLEIQRTEQGDSAMYLCASILNMGTEAFFGQGTRLTVV.

This clonotype was observed at least ten times. This chain uses TRBV7-9 with TRBJ2-2; 11 bases are shared with TRBD2. This CDR3 comprises 15 residues. Trimming took 6 bases from V and 0 from J; bases not matched to a gene: 0. CDR1 is SEHNR, CDR2 FQNEAQ, per germline (reference sequence). The CDR3 DNA is TGTGCCAGCAGGGGACTAGCGGCGAACACCGGGGAGCTGTTTTTT. The encoded protein is CASRGLAANTGELFF.

Note on this clonotype: One base away lies a much larger clone, so this may be a sequencing read error. The rearrangement uses TRBV20-1 and TRBJ2-2; D tentatively reads TRBD1 or TRBD2 (5 bases each). The CDR3 contains 12 residues. The germline gives CDR1 DFQATT, CDR2 SNEGSKA (reference sequence). V gave up 8 bases and J gave up 5 bases, with 12 bases separating them. The CDR3 bases are TGCAGTCCCGAAGGGGAGACCGGGGAGCTGTTTTTT. Translated, it gives CSPEGETGELFF.

This CDR3 reads CASSSLRGENTLHF. In DNA form, the CDR3 reads TGTGCCAGCAGCTCTCTCCGGGGAGAGAACACCCTCCACTTT. The chain joins TRBV5-8 to TRBJ1-6; D gene ambiguous. Germline V gene sequence: CDR1 SGHTS, CDR2 YDEGEE. Between the trimmed V and J ends, which lost 3 bases and 14 bases, there was a span of 18 bases. The CDR3 contains 14 residues. Based on the CDR3 plus reference TRBV5-8 and TRBJ1-6, the full variable domain is EAGVTQSPTHLIKTRGQQATLRCSPISGHTSVYWYQQALGLGLQFLLWYDEGEERNRGNFPPRFSGRQFPNYSSELNVNALELEDSALYLCASSSLRGENTLHFGNGTRLTVT.

This clonotype showed up many times. CDR3 residues: CASSQEHGNGANVLTF. CDR3 coding DNA: TGCGCCAGCAGCCAAGAACACGGGAACGGGGCCAACGTCCTGACTTTC. V usage is TRBV4-3 and J usage is TRBJ2-6, with a possible D match to TRBD2 (5 bases). Deletions cut 0 bases from V and 4 bases from J, with 10 bases between. The germline gives CDR1 LGHNA, CDR2 YSLEER. The length of the CDR3 is 16 residues.

The chain combines TRBV6-6 with TRBJ2-7; 9 nucleotides agree with TRBD1. From germline, CDR1 is MNHNY and CDR2 SVGAGI (reference sequence). The CDR3 is made up of 16 amino acids. After removal of 9 bases from V and 0 bases from J, the junction contained 12 bases not matched to a gene. CDR3 region: CASTRKPGQGSYEQYF. The CDR3 region has the DNA TGTGCCAGTACTAGAAAACCGGGACAGGGCTCCTACGAGCAGTACTTC.

The chain joins TRBV10-3 to TRBJ1-2, with D maybe TRBD1 (6 bases). Trimming left V 5 bases short and J 5 bases short, with 18 bases between. The germline V gene has CDR1 ENHRY and CDR2 SYGVKD. This CDR3 spans 15 amino acids. The CDR3 protein is CAISPRSGVGYGYTF. The CDR3 nucleotides are TGTGCCATCAGTCCCCGTTCAGGGGTAGGGTATGGCTACACCTTC.

This clonotype was recorded a few times. The rearrangement links TRBV25-1 to TRBJ2-7, with D unclear. The CDR3 sequence is 10 residues long. Germline CDR1 is MGHDK and CDR2 is SYGVNS. V was pared by 5 bases and J by 6 bases, with 5 bases between. The CDR3 coding sequence is TGTGCCAGCAGTCACCGCGAGCAGTACTTC. Translation: CASSHREQYF.

This clonotype was seen only a few times. The chain uses TRBV4-3 and TRBJ1-1; D ambiguous. Germline lookup yields CDR1 LGHNA and CDR2 YSLEER. CDR3 length: 15 amino acids. Trimming removed 1 base at V and 5 bases at J, with 14 bases between. CDR3 DNA sequence: TGCGCCAGCAGCCAAGGGGCAGGCCGGTGGACTGAAGCTTTCTTT. This translates into CASSQGAGRWTEAFF.

This clonotype was recorded many times. The J gene is TRBJ2-7, the V gene TRBV12-3 or TRBV12-4; no definite D call. V was cut by 5 bases and J by 3 bases, with 17 bases left in between. CDR3 size: 15 residues. The CDR3 coding sequence is TGTGCCAGCAGTATCTACCTCCAAACGAACTACGAGCAGTACTTC. It specifies CASSIYLQTNYEQYF.